This TCR beta chain was sequenced for a study of T cells in localized non-small cell lung cancer. V lost 3 bases and J lost 2, with 10 bases in between. The CDR3 has 14 residues. Germline V gene sequence: CDR1 SEHNR, CDR2 FQNEAQ (reference sequence). Only one count was recorded for this clone. This table comes from immunoSEQ multiplex PCR, and its TCRdb copy is limited to in-frame clones, with some not included. Of about 29,000 clones in the sample, roughly nine tenths are singletons; the top ten hold 10% to 13%. The clonotype was recovered from a woman aged 40-69 years with stage I lung adenocarcinoma. The sample here was peripheral blood, taken before any cancer treatment. The chain uses TRBV7-9 and TRBJ2-5; perhaps TRBD1 as D (5 bases). CDR3: CASSFPTGQETQYF. CDR3 DNA sequence: TGTGCCAGCAGCTTCCCTACAGGACAAGAGACCCAGTACTTC.